The 20 T cell receptor beta chains below come from one sample, sequenced in a study of cytomegalovirus exposure and HLA in healthy donors. Both 60 Vbeta primers and 13 Jbeta primers went into the PCR. Measured with immunoSEQ multiplex PCR; TCRdb has only the in-frame clones, and not every one. This table has 180,000 or so clones, 82% appearing once. What was sequenced was PBMCs. Receptors were obtained from a male donor in good health and CMV-seronegative.

The chain carries TRBV2 and TRBJ2-3; maybe TRBD1 (5 bases). Germline V gene lookup returns CDR1 SNHLY and CDR2 FYNNEI. The CDR3 length is 15 residues. V gave up 1 base and J gave up 7 bases, with 15 bases separating them. The CDR3 DNA reads TGTGCCAGCAGTGAAGGGACACCCCCTAAAAATACGCAGTATTTT. Translating it yields CASSEGTPPKNTQYF.

About this clone: The sample carries other DNA sequences with the same CDR3. This chain links TRBV6-5 with TRBJ1-3; TRBD1 might be the D (6 bases). The CDR3 is 15 amino acids. Per germline, CDR1 MNHEY and CDR2 SVGAGI. V shed 6 bases and J shed 0 bases, with 12 bases lying between them. The CDR3 sequence is CASSSTGFSGNTIYF. The DNA of the CDR3 is TGTGCCAGCAGCAGCACAGGGTTCTCTGGAAACACCATATATTTT.

DNA for the CDR3: TGCGCCAGCAGCCAAGTCCCAGGGAGGGTCACAGATACGCAGTATTTT. This encodes CASSQVPGRVTDTQYF. The chain combines TRBV4-1 with TRBJ2-3; 7 bases map to TRBD2. This CDR3 has 16 amino acids. CDR1 MGHRA and CDR2 YSYEKL come from the germline V gene. V dropped 1 base and J dropped 2; count of bases not matched to a gene: 6.

The CDR3 coding sequence is TGCAGCGCCCTGGGACTAGCGACCGGGGAGCTGTTTTTT. It translates to CSALGLATGELFF. V gene TRBV29-1 combines with J gene TRBJ2-2, with 10 nucleotides matching TRBD2. Germline V CDR1 and CDR2: SQVTM, ANQGSEA. The CDR3 extends over 13 amino acids. J lost 5 bases, V lost 7 bases, and 4 bases had no gene match.

This sequence joins TRBV7-8 and TRBJ2-1; 12 bases are shared with TRBD2. In germline, CDR1 is SGHVS, CDR2 FQNEAQ. Trimming removed 5 bases from V and 6 bases from J; junction bases left unmatched: 8. The CDR3 extends over 16 amino acids. The CDR3 loop reads CASSLSGLAGPNEQFF. Here the CDR3 DNA reads TGTGCCAGCAGCCTATCGGGACTAGCGGGCCCCAATGAGCAGTTCTTC.

The chain uses TRBV11-1 and TRBJ1-1; no firm D call. V dropped 8 bases and J dropped 1 base, with 11 bases sitting between them. Germline V CDR1 and CDR2: SGHAT, FQDESV (reference sequence). The CDR3 is 13 amino acids. The CDR3 spells CASSELWNTEAFF. The CDR3 bases are TGTGCCAGCTCCGAACTCTGGAACACTGAAGCTTTCTTT.

The rearrangement uses TRBV7-2 and TRBJ2-3; TRBD1 is a possible D gene (5 bases). The CDR3 runs to 14 residues. Trimming removed 5 bases at V and 0 bases at J, with 9 bases between. Germline V gives CDR1 SGHTA, CDR2 FQGNSA. This CDR3 reads CASSPDRSTDTQYF. The CDR3 region has the DNA TGTGCCAGCAGCCCAGACAGAAGCACAGATACGCAGTATTTT. Combining the CDR3 with reference TRBV7-2 and TRBJ2-3 gives the whole variable domain GAGVSQSPSNKVTEKGKDVELRCDPISGHTALYWYRQSLGQGLEFLIYFQGNSAPDKSGLPSDRFSAERTGGSVSTLTIQRTQQEDSAVYLCASSPDRSTDTQYFGPGTRLTVL.

This clone was detected only once. The CDR3 bases are TGTGCCAGCAGCCCTAACCTCATATACGAGCAGTACTTC. As protein: CASSPNLIYEQYF. The chain uses TRBV7-2 and TRBJ2-7; D is ambiguous. The germline CDR1 and CDR2 sequences are SGHTA and FQGNSA. V lost 5 bases, J lost 4 bases, and 12 bases lay in between. This CDR3 spans 13 amino acids.

The chain combines TRBV6-6 with TRBJ2-2; D possibly corresponds to TRBD1 (5 bases). CDR3 length: 14 residues. Trimming shortened V by 5 bases and J by 5 bases, and 12 bases separated the two germline ends. CDR1 and CDR2 from the germline V gene are MNHNY and SVGAGI (reference sequence). The CDR3 protein is CASSNPPGTGELFF. The DNA for the CDR3 is TGTGCCAGCAGTAACCCCCCAGGGACCGGGGAGCTGTTTTTT.

The chain recombines TRBV5-1 with TRBJ1-5; 9 bases are a match to TRBD1. This CDR3 comprises 14 residues. V lost 0 bases and J lost 7; bases outside the gene matches: 2. CDR1 is SGHRS, CDR2 YFSETQ, per germline. For the CDR3, the DNA is TGCGCCAGCAGCTTGGGGACAGGGGAGCAGCCCCAGCATTTT. Translating it yields CASSLGTGEQPQHF. The full variable domain, in which reference TRBV5-1 and TRBJ1-5 provide the parts outside the CDR3, is KAGVTQTPRYLIKTRGQQVTLSCSPISGHRSVSWYQQTPGQGLQFLFEYFSETQRNKGNFPGRFSGRQFSNSRSEMNVSTLELGDSALYLCASSLGTGEQPQHFGDGTRLSIL.

The chain employs TRBV5-6 and TRBJ1-2, with TRBD1 matching over 8 bases. Germline V gene sequence: CDR1 SGHDT, CDR2 YYEEEE. This CDR3 comprises 14 residues. The V gene end was trimmed by 4 bases and the J gene end by 6 bases; junction bases not matched to a gene: 8. The CDR3 DNA sequence: TGTGCCAGCAGCAGGGACAGGCACTTCAATGGCTACACCTTC. This gives the protein CASSRDRHFNGYTF.

The rearrangement uses TRBV5-4 and TRBJ1-2, with 8 bases identical to TRBD1. The CDR3 contains 14 residues. With 3 bases clipped from V and 4 bases from J, the junction kept 5 bases outside the gene matches. Germline CDR1 SGHNT, CDR2 YYREEE (reference sequence). The CDR3 DNA reads TGTGCCAGCAGCTCGGGACAGGTTGCCTATGGCTACACCTTC. It yields the protein CASSSGQVAYGYTF.

The chain is built from TRBV29-1 and TRBJ1-1; 7 bases are shared with TRBD1. V lost 1 base and J lost 7; bases outside the gene matches: 6. CDR3 size: 13 residues. CDR1 and CDR2 from the germline V gene are SQVTM and ANQGSEA. CDR3 amino acids: CSVEARQGFEAFF. The CDR3 DNA reads TGCAGCGTTGAAGCTAGACAGGGTTTTGAAGCTTTCTTT. Full variable domain (rest looked up from reference TRBV29-1 and TRBJ1-1): SAVISQKPSRDICQRGTSLTIQCQVDSQVTMMFWYRQQPGQSLTLIATANQGSEATYESGFVIDKFPISRPNLTFSTLTVSNMSPEDSSIYLCSVEARQGFEAFFGQGTRLTVV.

With regard to this clone: Other DNA sequences of this sample code for an identical CDR3. The chain joins TRBV5-6 to TRBJ2-1; 13 bases agree with TRBD2. Trimming removed 4 bases from V and 4 bases from J; junction bases left unmatched: 2. Germline lookup yields CDR1 SGHDT and CDR2 YYEEEE. This CDR3 spans 15 amino acids. DNA for the CDR3: TGTGCCAGCAGCCCGACTAGCGGGAGGTACAATGAGCAGTTCTTC. Its protein product is CASSPTSGRYNEQFF.

The J gene is TRBJ1-6, the V gene TRBV6-5; D gene uncertain. Trimming stripped 2 bases from V and 4 bases from J, with 12 bases between. Germline CDR1 MNHEY, CDR2 SVGAGI. The CDR3 has 16 amino acids. The CDR3 DNA sequence: TGTGCCAGCAGTTACAGAAGACGGGAGTATAATTCACCCCTCCACTTT. Its translation: CASSYRRREYNSPLHF.

This clone was seen only once. The rearrangement links TRBV7-9 to TRBJ1-1, with 7 bases fitting TRBD1. Germline V gene lookup returns CDR1 SEHNR and CDR2 FQNEAQ (reference sequence). The CDR3 consists of 18 residues. V was pared by 2 bases and J by 3 bases, with 15 bases of the junction left unmatched. The CDR3 protein is CASSLLGVDRESDTEAFF. The CDR3 bases are TGTGCCAGCAGCTTACTGGGAGTAGACAGGGAATCGGACACTGAAGCTTTCTTT.

CDR3 in DNA: TGTGCCAGCAGCTCCTCAGGGTCTGAGGAGACCCAGTACTTC. Translating it yields CASSSSGSEETQYF. V gene TRBV5-4 combines with J gene TRBJ2-5; D may be TRBD1 (5 bases). From germline, CDR1 is SGHNT and CDR2 YYREEE (reference sequence). The ends were cut back, 3 bases at V and 5 bases at J, with 14 bases in the middle. The CDR3 runs to 14 residues.

V is TRBV6-6 and J is TRBJ1-2; D not certain. The CDR3 spans 14 residues. Per the germline V gene, CDR1 is MNHNY and CDR2 is SVGAGI (reference sequence). V dropped 6 bases and J dropped 2 bases, with 13 bases sitting between them. The CDR3 nucleotides read TGTGCCAGCAGCTCCCCCCCGGGAAACTATGGCTACACCTTC. Amino acid sequence: CASSSPPGNYGYTF.

The chain carries TRBV7-3 and TRBJ2-2; 7 bases line up with TRBD1. In germline, CDR1 is SGHTA, CDR2 FQGTGA. The CDR3 loop spans 18 amino acids. With V trimmed by 4 bases and J by 7 bases, 18 bases remained unmatched. CDR3 coding DNA: TGTGCCAGCAGCTCCACCGGGACAGCCCGACATCGGGGCGGGGAGCTGTTTTTT. Protein sequence: CASSSTGTARHRGGELFF.

V is TRBV4-3 and J is TRBJ1-5; D is unclear. Germline V gene data show CDR1 as LGHNA and CDR2 as YSLEER. The CDR3 length is 16 residues. V lost 0 bases, J lost 1 base, and 10 bases lay in between. DNA for the CDR3: TGCGCCAGCAGCCAAGATTGGTCTGCGAGCAATCAGCCCCAGCATTTT. This translates into CASSQDWSASNQPQHF.